A selection of T cell receptor beta chains follows, all from one sample in a study of cytomegalovirus exposure and HLA in healthy donors. This table comes from immunoSEQ multiplex PCR, and its TCRdb copy is limited to in-frame clones, with some not included. This sample yields about 220,000 clones, of which approximately 90% are seen a single time; about 1% belongs to the top ten. Sequences were obtained from PBMCs. The source is a woman younger than 35 in good health and CMV-seronegative. The CDR3 runs from the conserved cysteine through the conserved F or W. A D gene is named only where the DNA matches it firmly. Some rows have no size entry. The others give once, few or many, or a class for an expanded clone.

length: 19
V: TRBV18
D: NA
size: NA
J: TRBJ2-3
DNA: TGTGCCAGCTCACCACCGGGCACTCGTGGCAGCTCATACACAGATACGCAGTATTTT
CDR3: CASSPPGTRGSSYTDTQYF

length: 13
V: TRBV11-2
D: NA
size: NA
J: TRBJ1-5
DNA: TGTGCCAGCAGCCCCCGGGTTGGACAGCCCCAGCATTTT
CDR3: CASSPRVGQPQHF

length: 11
V: TRBV10-2
D: NA
size: once
J: TRBJ2-7
DNA: TGCGCCAGCAGATCCATCTACGAGCAGTACTTC
CDR3: CASRSIYEQYF

length: 15
V: TRBV5-4
D: NA
size: once
J: TRBJ1-2
DNA: TGTGCCAGCAGCTTGGGGGCAGTTACTAACTATGGCTACACCTTC
CDR3: CASSLGAVTNYGYTF

length: 16
V: TRBV14
D: NA
size: NA
J: TRBJ1-5
DNA: TGTGCCAGCAGCCAAGATCTGGCAGGCCTCAATCAGCCCCAGCATTTT
CDR3: CASSQDLAGLNQPQHF

length: 12
V: TRBV30
D: NA
size: NA
J: TRBJ2-7
DNA: TGTGCCTGGGACAGTGGGCGTTACGAGCAGTACTTC
CDR3: CAWDSGRYEQYF

length: 15
V: TRBV30
D: TRBD1
size: NA
J: TRBJ2-2
DNA: TGTGCCTGGAGTGTCAGGACAGGGGTGGCCGGGGAGCTGTTTTTT
CDR3: CAWSVRTGVAGELFF

length: 15
V: TRBV4-1
D: NA
size: once
J: TRBJ2-7
DNA: TGCGCCAGCAGCCAAGATCGCCAGGGTTCCTACGAGCAGTACTTC
CDR3: CASSQDRQGSYEQYF

length: 14
V: TRBV5-1
D: TRBD1
size: NA
J: TRBJ2-7
DNA: TGCGCCAGCAGCTTGGACAGGGGCTGGGACGAGCAGTACTTC
CDR3: CASSLDRGWDEQYF

length: 16
V: TRBV5-6
D: NA
size: NA
J: TRBJ2-1
DNA: TGTGCCAGCAGCTATAGAGTTCTGCTCTCCTACAATGAGCAGTTCTTC
CDR3: CASSYRVLLSYNEQFF

length: 18
V: TRBV29-1
D: TRBD2
size: NA
J: TRBJ2-3
DNA: TGCAGCGTTGGGTCGTTGGTACGGGCGGGAGTTGGGACGGATACGCAGTATTTT
CDR3: CSVGSLVRAGVGTDTQYF

length: 14
V: TRBV7-8
D: NA
size: NA
J: TRBJ2-7
DNA: TGTGCCAGCAGCCCCGGTACGGGGTTATACGAGCAGTACTTC
CDR3: CASSPGTGLYEQYF

length: 14
V: TRBV5-4
D: NA
size: NA
J: TRBJ1-6
DNA: TGTGCCAGCAGCTTGGCCTCCCAGAATTCACCCCTCCACTTT
CDR3: CASSLASQNSPLHF

length: 16
V: TRBV5-1
D: NA
size: NA
J: TRBJ2-1
DNA: TGCGCCAGCAGCTTGGGGCGGGCAGGGGAATACAATGAGCAGTTCTTC
CDR3: CASSLGRAGEYNEQFF

length: 13
V: TRBV10-1
D: NA
size: NA
J: TRBJ2-7
DNA: TGCGCCAGCAGTGACCCCCCCGGGGACGAGCAGTACTTC
CDR3: CASSDPPGDEQYF

length: 12
V: TRBV5-4
D: TRBD2
size: NA
J: TRBJ2-1
DNA: TGTGCCAGCAGAGGACTAGACAATGAGCAGTTCTTC
CDR3: CASRGLDNEQFF

length: 15
V: TRBV4-1
D: TRBD2
size: NA
J: TRBJ2-1
DNA: TGCGCCAGCAGTCTCAAGCGGGAGGGCCGTGATGAGCAGTTCTTC
CDR3: CASSLKREGRDEQFF

length: 15
V: TRBV5-5
D: TRBD2
size: NA
J: TRBJ2-7
DNA: TGTGCCAGCAGGGGTAATAGCGGGCAAGCCTACGAGCAGTACTTC
CDR3: CASRGNSGQAYEQYF

length: 15
V: TRBV29-1
D: TRBD1
size: NA
J: TRBJ2-1
DNA: TGCAGCGTTGAAGAACGACAGGGGGCTTACAATGAGCAGTTCTTC
CDR3: CSVEERQGAYNEQFF

length: 18
V: TRBV15
D: TRBD2
size: NA
J: TRBJ2-3
DNA: TGTGCCACCAGCAGAGATTACACTAGCGGGAGTAGTGGAGATACGCAGTATTTT
CDR3: CATSRDYTSGSSGDTQYF

length: 13
V: TRBV28
D: NA
size: NA
J: TRBJ2-3
DNA: TGTGCCAGCAGTTTACCCACTACAGATACGCAGTATTTT
CDR3: CASSLPTTDTQYF

length: 14
V: TRBV25-1
D: TRBD1
size: NA
J: TRBJ1-4
DNA: TGTGCCAGCAGTGAACAGGGGGTTGTTGAAAAACTGTTTTTT
CDR3: CASSEQGVVEKLFF

length: 16
V: TRBV19
D: TRBD2
size: NA
J: TRBJ2-7
DNA: TGTGCCAGTAGTATAGCCCTAGCGGGTGTCTCCTACGAGCAGTACTTC
CDR3: CASSIALAGVSYEQYF

length: 16
V: TRBV15
D: NA
size: NA
J: TRBJ1-1
DNA: TGTGCCACCAGCAGACTATATGGGGGGAAGGGGACTGAAGCTTTCTTT
CDR3: CATSRLYGGKGTEAFF

length: 12
V: TRBV6-1
D: TRBD1
size: NA
J: TRBJ1-1
DNA: TGTGCCAGCAGACAGGGGTGGACTGAAGCTTTCTTT
CDR3: CASRQGWTEAFF

length: 15
V: TRBV28
D: TRBD1
size: NA
J: TRBJ1-5
DNA: TGTGCCACCACCCCGACAGGGGAGGTAGGACAGCCCCAGCATTTT
CDR3: CATTPTGEVGQPQHF

length: 13
V: TRBV10-1
D: TRBD1
size: once
J: TRBJ2-5
DNA: TGCGCCAGCAATATGGACAGGGGAGAGACCCAGTACTTC
CDR3: CASNMDRGETQYF

length: 16
V: TRBV7-2
D: NA
size: NA
J: TRBJ1-4
DNA: TGTGCCAGCAGCTTAGCCGGAAGTCAGGGGTTTGAAAAACTGTTTTTT
CDR3: CASSLAGSQGFEKLFF

length: 16
V: TRBV5-1
D: NA
size: NA
J: TRBJ2-1
DNA: TGCGCCAGCAGCTCCCTGGGGGCTAGCTCCTACAATGAGCAGTTCTTC
CDR3: CASSSLGASSYNEQFF

length: 15
V: TRBV10-3
D: NA
size: NA
J: TRBJ2-1
DNA: TGTGCCATCAGTCCCGGGACTTCGGACTACAATGAGCAGTTCTTC
CDR3: CAISPGTSDYNEQFF

length: 13
V: TRBV12-2
D: NA
size: NA
J: TRBJ2-7
DNA: TGTGCAAGTCGCTTAACTATTCCTTACGAGCAGTACTTC
CDR3: CASRLTIPYEQYF

length: 12
V: TRBV6-5
D: NA
size: NA
J: TRBJ2-7
DNA: TGTGCCAGCAGCCCCCGTACGAGCGAGCAGTACTTC
CDR3: CASSPRTSEQYF

length: 16
V: TRBV10-1
D: TRBD2
size: NA
J: TRBJ2-1
DNA: TGCGCCAGCAGCCACCCTACTAGCGGGAGTTACAATGAGCAGTTCTTC
CDR3: CASSHPTSGSYNEQFF

length: 13
V: TRBV7-9
D: NA
size: NA
J: TRBJ2-5
DNA: TGTGCCAGCAGCGCGGGACTTAGAGAGACCCAGTACTTC
CDR3: CASSAGLRETQYF

length: 15
V: TRBV7-3
D: TRBD1
size: NA
J: TRBJ1-2
DNA: TGTGCCAGCAGCTTAACGTTCAAGGACAGGGTTGGCTACACCTTC
CDR3: CASSLTFKDRVGYTF

length: 12
V: TRBV9
D: NA
size: NA
J: TRBJ1-2
DNA: TGTGCCAGCAGCCGGACAGATCGCGGCTACACCTTC
CDR3: CASSRTDRGYTF

length: 15
V: TRBV10-1
D: NA
size: NA
J: TRBJ1-1
DNA: TGCGCCAGCAGTGAGTCACGGGATCCGGGCACTGAAGCTTTCTTT
CDR3: CASSESRDPGTEAFF

length: 15
V: TRBV4-2
D: NA
size: NA
J: TRBJ2-2
DNA: TGTGCCAGCAGCCATGACACTTGGCGGGCCCGGGAGCTGTTTTTT
CDR3: CASSHDTWRARELFF

length: 16
V: TRBV19
D: TRBD1
size: NA
J: TRBJ2-7
DNA: TGTGCCAGTAGTATAGCTCTGGGACAGGGAATCTACGAGCAGTACTTC
CDR3: CASSIALGQGIYEQYF

length: 13
V: TRBV6-4
D: NA
size: few
J: TRBJ1-2
DNA: TGTGCCAGCAGTGAGTGGCAGAACTATGGCTACACCTTC
CDR3: CASSEWQNYGYTF

length: 12
V: TRBV29-1
D: TRBD1
size: NA
J: TRBJ2-7
DNA: TGCAGCGCCGGACAGGGGACCTACGAGCAGTACTTC
CDR3: CSAGQGTYEQYF

length: 15
V: TRBV5-1
D: NA
size: once
J: TRBJ2-1
DNA: TGCGCCAGCAGCCTGCAGGGGAGCGGGATCAATGAGCAGTTCTTC
CDR3: CASSLQGSGINEQFF

length: 14
V: TRBV5-4
D: NA
size: once
J: TRBJ2-3
DNA: TGTGCCAGCAGCCATCCTTTGGAGTGGAATACGCAGTATTTT
CDR3: CASSHPLEWNTQYF

length: 16
V: TRBV6-1
D: NA
size: once
J: TRBJ2-7
DNA: TGTGCCAGCAGTGCGGCAGCCGGGACTTCACTATACGAGCAGTACTTC
CDR3: CASSAAAGTSLYEQYF

length: 14
V: TRBV10-2
D: NA
size: NA
J: TRBJ2-7
DNA: TGCGCCAGCAGTGATTCCGGGAAATCCTACGAGCAGTACTTC
CDR3: CASSDSGKSYEQYF

length: 16
V: TRBV28
D: TRBD1
size: once
J: TRBJ1-1
DNA: TGTGCCAGCAGTTTACCACGTGGGACAGGGAGCACTGAAGCTTTCTTT
CDR3: CASSLPRGTGSTEAFF